The 20 T cell receptor beta chains given below trace back to one sample, sequenced in a study of beta chain features in type 1 diabetes. Expressed TCRB transcripts were sequenced because the entire RNA isolate underwent reverse transcription. The table came from immunoSEQ multiplex PCR; TCRdb's copy has only in-frame clones and leaves some out. The sample includes a few hundred thousand clones, 12% to 15% of them seen just once. Sequencing was performed on central memory CD4+ T cells from blood. The receptors were gathered from a man younger than 45 in good health.

In its sample, this clone was seen once. The chain has TRBV4-3 and TRBJ2-5; D remains unclear. Germline assignment: CDR1 LGHNA and CDR2 YSLEER. The V end was cut by 5 bases, the J end by 5 bases, with 12 bases between. The CDR3 contains 13 residues. CDR3 protein: CASSIEVRETQYF. The CDR3 DNA sequence: TGCGCCAGCAGCATTGAAGTAAGGGAGACCCAGTACTTC.

This rearrangement joins TRBV11-3 to TRBJ2-3, with D possibly being TRBD2 (6 bases). Germline V CDR1 and CDR2: SGHNT, YENEEA. This CDR3 is 14 amino acids long. V was clipped by 7 bases and J by 2 bases, with 13 bases between them. CDR3 residues: CASTRDSHTDTQYF. The CDR3 DNA reads TGTGCCAGCACCAGGGACTCTCACACAGATACGCAGTATTTT.

Only a few counts were recorded for this clone. One end of the junction does not line up with germline, which may come from a read error. The genes are TRBV7-7 and TRBJ2-2; no definite D call. Per the germline V gene, CDR1 is SSHAT and CDR2 is FNYEAQ (reference sequence). The CDR3 covers 13 residues. CDR3 sequence (DNA): TGTGCTAGCAGCCCTTTCAAGGTGGGGGAGCTGTTTTTT. This sequence encodes CASSPFKVGELFF.

This chain joins TRBV4-3 and TRBJ2-3; D gene uncertain. CDR1 and CDR2 from the germline V gene are LGHNA and YSLEER. Trimming took 1 base from V and 4 from J, leaving 9 bases between them. This CDR3 region has 14 residues. The CDR3 region is CASSQAPLADTQYF. The CDR3 DNA is TGCGCCAGCAGCCAAGCCCCCCTCGCAGATACGCAGTATTTT.

At least ten counts were recorded for this clone. V and J are TRBV19 and TRBJ2-1, with a tentative D call TRBD2 (5 bases). Germline V gene sequence: CDR1 LNHDA, CDR2 SQIVND (reference sequence). This CDR3 has 15 amino acids. Trimming left V 1 base short and J 4 bases short, with 11 bases between. CDR3 sequence reads: CASSIGRTGYNEQFF. For the CDR3, the DNA is TGTGCCAGTAGTATAGGCAGGACGGGGTACAATGAGCAGTTCTTC.

The chain is built from TRBV2 and TRBJ2-5; D gene unclear. Trimming stripped 3 bases from V and 2 bases from J, with 7 bases between. Germline CDR1 SNHLY, CDR2 FYNNEI. The CDR3 contains 13 residues. CDR3 amino acids: CASSENRQETQYF. DNA for the CDR3: TGTGCCAGCAGTGAGAACAGACAAGAGACCCAGTACTTC.

The genes are TRBV29-1 and TRBJ2-3; the D is unclear. The CDR3 has 14 residues. Germline CDR1 reads SQVTM; CDR2 reads ANQGSEA. Trimming cost V 3 bases and J 6 bases, with 16 bases left between them. The CDR3 protein is CSVERTARVDTQYF. The DNA for the CDR3 is TGCAGCGTTGAGAGGACGGCAAGGGTGGATACGCAGTATTTT.

The gene calls are TRBV18 and TRBJ2-2; D uncertain. Trimming stripped 2 bases from V and 0 bases from J, with 10 bases between. The germline gives CDR1 KGHSH, CDR2 LQKENI. The CDR3 is made up of 16 amino acids. The CDR3 DNA sequence: TGTGCCAGCTCACCAGACCGGGTGGCGAACACCGGGGAGCTGTTTTTT. Its protein is CASSPDRVANTGELFF.

A few counts support this clone. This sequence joins TRBV6-1 and TRBJ2-1; D is ambiguous. The CDR3 has 13 amino acids. Between the trimmed V and J ends, which lost 5 bases and 5 bases, there was a span of 10 bases. Germline V gene sequence: CDR1 MNHNS, CDR2 SASEGT. CDR3 sequence (DNA): TGTGCCAGCAGTAAACAAGTAGACAATGAGCAGTTCTTC. Translated, it gives CASSKQVDNEQFF.

This clone was detected only a few times. The rearrangement uses TRBV11-2 and TRBJ2-1; possibly TRBD1 for D (6 bases). Germline V lookup: CDR1 SGHAT, CDR2 FQNNGV. V lost 1 base, J lost 7 bases, and 8 bases lay in between. The CDR3 length is 13 residues. CDR3 DNA: TGTGCCAGCAGCTTAGGACAGGTTAATGAGCAGTTCTTC. Translated: CASSLGQVNEQFF. Filled out from reference TRBV11-2 and TRBJ2-1, the complete variable domain reads EAGVAQSPRYKIIEKRQSVAFWCNPISGHATLYWYQQILGQGPKLLIQFQNNGVVDDSQLPKDRFSAERLKGVDSTLKIQPAKLEDSAVYLCASSLGQVNEQFFGPGTRLTVL.

This clone was counted only a few times. This chain joins TRBV29-1 and TRBJ2-5, with a weak D call TRBD2 (6 bases). The CDR3 spans 17 residues. Germline V gene data show CDR1 as SQVTM and CDR2 as ANQGSEA. The ends were cut back, 3 bases at V and 2 bases at J, with 22 bases in the middle. This CDR3 is CSVDLWGSGGQQETQYF. CDR3 DNA sequence: TGCAGCGTTGACCTTTGGGGTAGCGGAGGGCAACAAGAGACCCAGTACTTC.

This clone was seen once. The genes are TRBV5-4 and TRBJ1-1, with 7 positions matching TRBD1. Germline V lookup: CDR1 SGHNT, CDR2 YYREEE (reference sequence). V was clipped by 2 bases and J by 1 base; unmatched bases: 5. The CDR3 is 15 residues long. CDR3 nucleotides: TGTGCCAGCAGCTTTGGAGGGACAGAGAACACTGAAGCTTTCTTT. Encoded protein: CASSFGGTENTEAFF.

This clone was recorded a few times. J is TRBJ1-2 and V is TRBV15, with D unresolved. The CDR3 has 14 residues. V shed 0 bases and J shed 4 bases, with 9 bases lying between them. The germline V gene encodes CDR1 LNHNV and CDR2 YYDKDF (reference sequence). The CDR3 DNA reads as TGTGCCACCAGCAGAGATGGAGGAAGCTATGGCTACACCTTC. Translation gives CATSRDGGSYGYTF. Together with reference TRBV15 and TRBJ1-2, the CDR3 gives the full variable domain: DAMVIQNPRYQVTQFGKPVTLSCSQTLNHNVMYWYQQKSSQAPKLLFHYYDKDFNNEADTPDNFQSRRPNTSFCFLDIRSPGLGDTAMYLCATSRDGGSYGYTFGSGTRLTVV.

The table lists this clone with many counts. The chain is built from TRBV7-2 and TRBJ1-5; D possibly corresponds to TRBD1 (6 bases). In germline, CDR1 is SGHTA, CDR2 FQGNSA. This CDR3 contains 13 residues. Trimming shortened V by 6 bases and J by 10 bases, and 16 bases separated the two germline ends. The CDR3 region is CASSLGTGGPQHF. The CDR3 nucleotides read TGTGCCAGCAGTCTCGGTACCGGGGGCCCCCAGCATTTT.

This clone was recorded a few times. This rearrangement joins TRBV6-5 to TRBJ1-2; weak D call: TRBD1 (6 bases). V dropped 6 bases and J dropped 6 bases, with 17 bases sitting between them. Germline CDR1 and CDR2: MNHEY and SVGAGI. The CDR3 sequence is 14 residues long. CDR3 region: CASRDYLHRDGYTF. DNA of the CDR3: TGTGCCAGCAGAGACTACCTTCACAGGGATGGCTACACCTTC.

The chain couples TRBV29-1 to TRBJ1-5; D not resolved. The germline gives CDR1 SQVTM, CDR2 ANQGSEA. V dropped 4 bases and J dropped 3 bases, with 13 bases sitting between them. The CDR3 contains 14 residues. DNA for the CDR3: TGCAGCGTTGGCGGCACCGGAATCAATCAGCCCCAGCATTTT. This encodes CSVGGTGINQPQHF.

This clone was detected a few times. V and J are TRBV15 and TRBJ2-1; D not certain. CDR3 length: 15 amino acids. V was pared by 0 bases and J by 5 bases, with 11 bases between. Germline-derived CDR1 and CDR2 are LNHNV and YYDKDF (reference sequence). The CDR3 sequence: CATSRDPRGDNEQFF. CDR3 in DNA: TGTGCCACCAGCAGAGATCCTCGAGGCGACAATGAGCAGTTCTTC.

This clone was observed a few times. The rearrangement joins TRBV28 to TRBJ1-2; no reliable D call. Trimming removed 5 bases at V and 6 bases at J, with 10 bases between. The CDR3 runs 12 residues. Germline CDR1 is MDHEN and CDR2 is SYDVKM. The CDR3, as DNA: TGTGCCAGCAGTCAAGGGAGGAATGGCTACACCTTC. This encodes CASSQGRNGYTF.

V and J are TRBV7-2 and TRBJ1-6; the D is unclear. Trimming took off 1 base at V and 6 bases at J, with 10 bases between the two ends. The CDR3 loop spans 15 amino acids. Germline-derived CDR1 and CDR2 are SGHTA and FQGNSA. CDR3 region: CASSLVRSTNSPLHF. The CDR3 nucleotides are TGTGCCAGCAGCTTAGTGCGCAGTACTAATTCACCCCTCCACTTT.

This clone was recorded a few times. The chain carries TRBV2 and TRBJ2-7; 7 bases are shared with TRBD1. V trimming: 7 bases; J trimming: 1 base; junction bases outside the gene matches: 7. CDR3 length: 14 residues. Germline V CDR1 and CDR2: SNHLY, FYNNEI. CDR3 loop: CASIAGGLSYEQYF. CDR3 DNA sequence: TGTGCCAGCATCGCAGGGGGATTATCCTACGAGCAGTACTTC.